A single sample gave rise to the 4 T cell receptor beta chains below, sequenced in a study of cytomegalovirus exposure and HLA in healthy donors (dated by TCRdb to about 2017). To prepare the library, the immunoSEQ multiplex PCR assay was applied. Drawn from immuneACCESS, this table holds only the in-frame rearrangements with V and J called that TCRdb kept. Clones are partly lost; checked studies trace under half to an unresolved V gene and leave the rest unexplained. The sample table holds approximately 160,000 clones, of which around 90% were seen once. More than 2.5% of the sample comes from the top ten. Sequencing input: PBMCs. The receptors were gathered from a woman younger than 30 in good health and CMV-seropositive.

The chain has TRBV30 and TRBJ1-1, with a possible D match to TRBD1 (5 bases). The germline V gene has CDR1 GTSNPN and CDR2 SVGIG (reference sequence). The CDR3 covers 13 residues. V was trimmed by 3 bases and J by 3 bases, leaving 11 bases between them. This CDR3 is CAWSRRGDTEAFF. The CDR3 nucleotides read TGTGCCTGGAGCAGGAGGGGAGACACTGAAGCTTTCTTT. The whole variable domain, filled in from reference TRBV30 and TRBJ1-1, reads SQTIHQWPATLVQPVGSPLSLECTVEGTSNPNLYWYRQAAGRGLQLLFYSVGIGQISSEVPQNLSASRPQDRQFILSSKKLLLSDSGFYLCAWSRRGDTEAFFGQGTRLTVV.

CDR3 protein: CASSSTGRITGELFF. DNA for the CDR3: TGTGCCAGCAGTTCGACAGGGCGGATAACCGGGGAGCTGTTTTTT. The V and J genes are TRBV28 and TRBJ2-2, with 7 positions matching TRBD1. This CDR3 contains 15 residues. The V segment lost 4 bases and the J segment 5 bases; nucleotides outside the gene matches: 7. Germline CDR1 MDHEN, CDR2 SYDVKM.

V usage is TRBV2 and J usage is TRBJ2-1; the match to TRBD2 covers 9 bases. Germline values: CDR1 SNHLY, CDR2 FYNNEI. The CDR3 length is 14 residues. Losses at the gene ends were 4 bases for V and 8 bases for J; bases not matched to a gene: 6. CDR3 sequence: CASSGGTSFYEQFF. As DNA, the CDR3 is TGTGCCAGCAGTGGGGGGACTAGCTTCTATGAGCAGTTCTTC.

This CDR3 is CASSQDLAGNQPQHF. For the CDR3, the DNA is TGCGCCAGCAGCCAAGATCTTGCAGGCAATCAGCCCCAGCATTTT. V gene TRBV4-3 combines with J gene TRBJ1-5; D call uncertain. CDR3 length: 15 residues. Germline values: CDR1 LGHNA, CDR2 YSLEER. The V end lost 0 bases, the J end lost 2 bases, and 8 bases lay between the germline ends.